Shown below are 18 T cell receptor beta chains from a single sample sequenced in a study of CD8 T cells in Susac syndrome. Reverse transcription of about 0.5 to 1 ug RNA was carried out with random hexamers. One entry per CDR3 protein results from TCRdb running MiXCR on the immunoSEQ multiplex PCR reads. The top ten hold approximately 0.1% of the sample, which has about 240,000 distinct CDR3 sequences, roughly 95% seen once. The sequenced sample consisted of CD4+ T cells from PBMCs. The receptors stem from a human donor with Susac syndrome.

The CDR3 DNA reads as TGTGCCAGCAGCCGACCGGGACCTTCTGAGACCCAGTACTTC. Its protein product is CASSRPGPSETQYF. The chain employs TRBV7-9 and TRBJ2-5; D may be TRBD1 or TRBD2 (5 bases each). The CDR3 extends over 14 amino acids. Per germline, CDR1 SEHNR and CDR2 FQNEAQ (reference sequence). Between the trimmed V and J ends, which lost 5 bases and 5 bases, there was a span of 15 bases.

The chain employs TRBV11-2 and TRBJ2-5, with 7 bases matching TRBD1. The junction had 12 bases not matched to a gene; V was cut back by 6 bases and J by 5 bases. CDR3 length: 15 residues. CDR1 SGHAT and CDR2 FQNNGV come from the germline V gene. This CDR3 is CASSLQTGRSETQYF. The CDR3 DNA is TGTGCCAGCAGTTTGCAGACAGGGAGATCCGAGACCCAGTACTTC.

The chain links TRBV12-3 or TRBV12-4 to TRBJ1-4, with D uncertain. V was clipped by 3 bases and J by 8 bases, with 10 bases between them. There are 13 residues in the CDR3. CDR3 in DNA: TGTGCCAGCAGTTTTATGAGAGGAGAAAAACTGTTTTTT. This encodes CASSFMRGEKLFF.

V is TRBV12-3 or TRBV12-4 and J is TRBJ2-5; D is possibly TRBD1 (5 bases). Between the trimmed V and J ends, which lost 1 base and 1 base, there was a span of 7 bases. The length of the CDR3 is 14 residues. The chain's CDR3 is CASSLGTTQETQYF. The DNA of the CDR3 is TGTGCCAGCAGTTTAGGGACAACCCAAGAGACCCAGTACTTC.

The genes are TRBV30 and TRBJ1-1; D perhaps matches TRBD1 (5 bases). The CDR3 contains 13 residues. The germline V gene encodes CDR1 GTSNPN and CDR2 SVGIG (reference sequence). V gave up 2 bases and J gave up 11 bases, with 18 bases separating them. The CDR3 sequence: CAWSTTGAALAFF. The CDR3, as DNA: TGTGCCTGGAGTACCACTGGGGCTGCACTGGCTTTCTTT.

V is TRBV29-1 and J is TRBJ2-1; D unclear. The CDR3 sequence is 14 residues long. Germline V lookup: CDR1 SQVTM, CDR2 ANQGSEA. The ends were cut back, 1 base at V and 2 bases at J, with 9 bases in the middle. This CDR3 is CSVEVSAAYNEQFF. The CDR3 DNA is TGCAGCGTTGAAGTGTCTGCTGCCTACAATGAGCAGTTCTTC.

DNA of the CDR3: TGTGCCAGCAGTTCAAGCATTCAGTACTTC. Amino acids: CASSSSIQYF. The rearrangement joins TRBV27 to TRBJ2-4; no definite D call. Germline loops: CDR1 MNHEY, CDR2 SMNVEV (reference sequence). Trimming cost V 4 bases and J 9 bases, with 4 bases left between them. This CDR3 is built from 10 residues.

The rearrangement joins TRBV4-1 to TRBJ2-1, with 11 bases identical to TRBD2. This CDR3 is 22 amino acids long. The V gene end was trimmed by 0 bases and the J gene end by 0 bases; junction bases not matched to a gene: 16. Germline assignment: CDR1 MGHRA and CDR2 YSYEKL. The CDR3 here is CASSQDGVAGGPRSNSYNEQFF. The CDR3 nucleotides are TGCGCCAGCAGCCAAGACGGTGTAGCGGGAGGGCCTAGATCAAACTCCTACAATGAGCAGTTCTTC.

The chain has TRBV2 and TRBJ1-4; the D gene is possibly TRBD1 (5 bases). This CDR3 spans 13 amino acids. The V end lost 4 bases, the J end lost 7 bases, and 10 bases lay between the germline ends. Germline values: CDR1 SNHLY, CDR2 FYNNEI. The CDR3 here is CASSAQRGEKLFF. CDR3 DNA: TGTGCCAGCAGTGCGCAAAGGGGTGAAAAACTGTTTTTT.

This chain links TRBV4-1 with TRBJ2-1, with 9 bases identical to TRBD2. The CDR3 loop spans 17 amino acids. V shed 6 bases, J shed 1 base, and the junction held 10 bases outside the gene matches. Germline CDR1 and CDR2: MGHRA and YSYEKL. In DNA, the CDR3 is TGCGCCAGCAGAGGGACTGGGACTAGCTTTTCCTACAATGAGCAGTTCTTC. Protein: CASRGTGTSFSYNEQFF.

The chain recombines TRBV20-1 with TRBJ2-7, with D possibly being TRBD1 (6 bases). The CDR3 runs 14 residues. The V and J ends lost 3 bases and 3 bases respectively, with 15 bases between them. Germline assignment: CDR1 DFQATT and CDR2 SNEGSKA (reference sequence). The CDR3 DNA reads as TGCAGTGCTAGCCCGCCGGGACATCTCTACGAGCAGTACTTC. This gives the protein CSASPPGHLYEQYF.

The V call is TRBV10-3, the J call TRBJ2-4; the match to TRBD1 covers 11 bases. Germline CDR1 ENHRY, CDR2 SYGVKD. CDR3 length equals 14 residues. V was clipped by 6 bases and J by 8 bases; unmatched bases: 6. The CDR3 region is CAISLDRGRYIQYF. CDR3 sequence (DNA): TGTGCCATCAGCTTGGACAGGGGGCGATACATTCAGTACTTC.

The chain combines TRBV29-1 with TRBJ2-3, with 8 bases fitting TRBD2. CDR3 length: 16 residues. CDR1 SQVTM and CDR2 ANQGSEA come from the germline V gene. Trimming cost V 1 base and J 2 bases; bases outside gene matches: 8. In DNA form, the CDR3 reads TGCAGCGTTGAAGGGGGTAGCGGGACCTTCACAGATACGCAGTATTTT. It yields the protein CSVEGGSGTFTDTQYF.

This chain connects TRBV12-3 or TRBV12-4 to TRBJ1-1; possible D gene TRBD1, 5 bases. Trimming took off 6 bases at V and 5 bases at J, with 13 bases between the two ends. The CDR3 length is 13 residues. The CDR3 DNA reads as TGTGCCAGCAGGGGACGGGAAGGGACTGAAGCTTTCTTT. It specifies CASRGREGTEAFF.

The CDR3 reads CATSPRDSGGEQFF. The CDR3 DNA follows: TGTGCCACCAGCCCTCGGGACTCGGGAGGGGAGCAGTTCTTC. The chain has TRBV15 and TRBJ2-1, with TRBD2 identical over 8 bases. The CDR3 consists of 14 residues. V was clipped by 5 bases and J by 10 bases; unmatched bases: 10. Germline CDR1 and CDR2: LNHNV and YYDKDF (reference sequence).

J is TRBJ1-5 and V is TRBV30; D gene unclear. The length of the CDR3 is 15 residues. The V and J ends lost 2 bases and 5 bases respectively, with 16 bases between them. The germline V gene has CDR1 GTSNPN and CDR2 SVGIG (reference sequence). The CDR3 reads CAWSTHLNAHQPQHF. In nucleotides, the CDR3 is TGTGCCTGGAGTACACACCTAAATGCGCATCAGCCCCAGCATTTT.

The rearrangement links TRBV14 to TRBJ1-2, with D hard to call. Trimming left V 0 bases short and J 8 bases short, with 16 bases between. Germline V gene data show CDR1 as SGHDN and CDR2 as FVKESK. The CDR3 is 15 amino acids. As DNA, the CDR3 is TGTGCCAGCAGCCAAGACCTCGGATTATTCCGCGGCTACACCTTC. This sequence encodes CASSQDLGLFRGYTF.

The rearrangement links TRBV29-1 to TRBJ1-2; tentative D call: TRBD1 (5 bases). The germline gives CDR1 SQVTM, CDR2 ANQGSEA. The CDR3 runs 14 residues. V was cut by 7 bases and J by 4 bases, with 19 bases left in between. The CDR3, as DNA: TGCAGCGCCTCCCGGGTGGGGGACTTCTATGGCTACACCTTC. It specifies CSASRVGDFYGYTF.